This T cell receptor beta chain was profiled in a study of CD8 T cells in Susac syndrome. About this clonotype: Antigen: not known.

Random hexamers primed reverse transcription of about 0.5 to 1 ug RNA. Across 54 Vbeta and 13 Jbeta, TCR beta CDR3 was amplified with immunoSEQ multiplex PCR. TCRdb analysed the immunoSEQ multiplex PCR reads with MiXCR anew, one entry per CDR3 protein. The data contain 100,000 to 150,000 distinct CDR3 sequences, roughly 93% of them seen just once; the ten biggest clones take up roughly 0.31%. V shed 3 bases and J shed 8 bases, with 15 bases lying between them. CDR1 SGDLS and CDR2 YYNGEE come from the germline V gene. There are 14 residues in the CDR3. TEMRA cells were enriched by FACS, and CD4+ and CD8+ T cells were negatively isolated. Study results and caveats: The study acknowledged a relatively small number of individuals in its TCR sequencing and HLA analysis.

The sequencing sample was made of CD8+ T cells from PBMCs. The V call is TRBV9, the J call TRBJ2-1, with a tentative D call TRBD2 (6 bases). The sequence was collected from a human donor with multiple sclerosis. CDR3 in amino acids: CASSGGRDLHEQFF. The DNA for the CDR3 is TGTGCCAGCAGCGGGGGTAGGGACTTACATGAGCAGTTCTTC.